The 10 T cell receptor beta chains in this list originate from one sample, sequenced in a study of technical replicates of blood from several donors (dated by TCRdb to 2017 to 2019). Receptors were amplified or captured by the immunoSEQ multiplex PCR assay. TCRdb stores this immuneACCESS table with in-frame sequences only. Part of the clones is absent; in the studies checked, under half of the shortfall reflects unresolved V genes, and no reason is known for the rest. Recorded for this sample are some 75,000 clones; approximately 96% of them occurred a single time. Around 0.31% of the sample belongs to the ten largest clones. Sequenced material: T cells isolated from PBMCs. Receptors were obtained from a human donor in good health.

The chain's CDR3 is CASSLVQWMETQYF. The CDR3 DNA reads as TGCGCCAGCAGCTTGGTACAGTGGATGGAGACCCAGTACTTC. This chain connects TRBV5-1 to TRBJ2-5; D unresolved. CDR1 SGHRS and CDR2 YFSETQ come from the germline V gene. With 0 bases removed from V and 5 bases from J, the gap between germline ends came to 11 bases. The CDR3 is 14 amino acids. Variable domain in full (rest from reference TRBV5-1 and TRBJ2-5): KAGVTQTPRYLIKTRGQQVTLSCSPISGHRSVSWYQQTPGQGLQFLFEYFSETQRNKGNFPGRFSGRQFSNSRSEMNVSTLELGDSALYLCASSLVQWMETQYFGPGTRLLVL.

This clone has only one observation. The chain joins TRBV10-3 to TRBJ1-3; TRBD1 agrees at 9 bases. The CDR3 extends over 18 amino acids. V trimming: 4 bases; J trimming: 0 bases; junction bases outside the gene matches: 10. The germline V gene encodes CDR1 ENHRY and CDR2 SYGVKD. CDR3 sequence reads: CAISAGQGILGSGNTIYF. For the CDR3, the DNA is TGTGCCATCAGTGCTGGACAGGGGATTCTAGGCTCTGGAAACACCATATATTTT.

This chain joins TRBV19 and TRBJ2-1; tentative D call: TRBD2 (5 bases). The V and J ends lost 3 bases and 2 bases respectively, with 8 bases between them. The CDR3 has 14 residues. CDR1 and CDR2 (germline): LNHDA, SQIVND (reference sequence). This chain's CDR3 is CASSMPGTYNEQFF. CDR3 in DNA: TGTGCCAGTAGTATGCCGGGAACCTACAATGAGCAGTTCTTC.

J is TRBJ2-5 and V is TRBV5-4, with 8 bases that match TRBD1. CDR1 and CDR2 (germline): SGHNT, YYREEE (reference sequence). V shed 5 bases, J shed 3 bases, and the junction held 6 bases outside the gene matches. The CDR3 length is 14 residues. As DNA, the CDR3 is TGTGCCAGCAGTCCAGGGGGCGGAGAAGAGACCCAGTACTTC. Translating gives CASSPGGGEETQYF.

This rearrangement joins TRBV27 to TRBJ2-2; D ambiguous. Germline CDR1 and CDR2: MNHEY and SMNVEV (reference sequence). The V end lost 4 bases, the J end lost 1 base, and 7 bases lay between the germline ends. This CDR3 spans 14 amino acids. Here the CDR3 DNA reads TGTGCCAGCAGTTCCTACAGGAACACCGGGGAGCTGTTTTTT. Amino acid sequence: CASSSYRNTGELFF.

This chain links TRBV7-9 with TRBJ2-1; 10 bases match TRBD2. The J segment lost 8 bases and the V segment lost 2 bases, leaving 12 bases of the junction unmatched. The CDR3 has 17 residues. Germline V gene lookup returns CDR1 SEHNR and CDR2 FQNEAQ (reference sequence). The CDR3 DNA follows: TGTGCCAGCAGCTTACAATCAGCGGGAGGGCCACAGGATGAGCAGTTCTTC. Its translation is CASSLQSAGGPQDEQFF.

J is TRBJ2-5 and V is TRBV5-6; 7 bases are shared with TRBD1. Germline assignment: CDR1 SGHDT and CDR2 YYEEEE. The V gene end was trimmed by 2 bases and the J gene end by 2 bases; junction bases not matched to a gene: 6. The CDR3 length is 15 residues. The CDR3 DNA reads as TGTGCCAGCAGCTTTGTTGGGACAGAGCAAGAGACCCAGTACTTC. Its translation: CASSFVGTEQETQYF.

This rearrangement joins TRBV13 to TRBJ2-5, with TRBD2 matching 13 bases. V was clipped by 4 bases and J by 2 bases; unmatched bases: 4. CDR1 and CDR2 from the germline V gene are PRHDT and FYEKMQ (reference sequence). There are 16 residues in the CDR3. CDR3 nucleotides: TGTGCCAGCAGCTCGGGACTAGCGGGATTACAAGAGACCCAGTACTTC. This sequence encodes CASSSGLAGLQETQYF.

The chain recombines TRBV9 with TRBJ2-4; D is possibly TRBD1 (6 bases). Trimming took off 5 bases at V and 3 bases at J, with 12 bases between the two ends. The CDR3 is 14 amino acids. Germline V gene sequence: CDR1 SGDLS, CDR2 YYNGEE. Here the CDR3 DNA reads TGTGCCAGCAGTGGTACAGGGTACAAAAACATTCAGTACTTC. Amino acids: CASSGTGYKNIQYF.

The rearrangement uses TRBV10-3 and TRBJ2-1; TRBD2 aligns across 9 bases. The V segment lost 6 bases and the J segment 8 bases; nucleotides outside the gene matches: 17. CDR3 length equals 17 residues. CDR1 ENHRY and CDR2 SYGVKD come from the germline V gene. The CDR3 sequence is CAIRADRASGMVYEQFF. The DNA of the CDR3 is TGTGCCATCAGAGCCGACCGTGCTAGCGGGATGGTTTATGAGCAGTTCTTC.